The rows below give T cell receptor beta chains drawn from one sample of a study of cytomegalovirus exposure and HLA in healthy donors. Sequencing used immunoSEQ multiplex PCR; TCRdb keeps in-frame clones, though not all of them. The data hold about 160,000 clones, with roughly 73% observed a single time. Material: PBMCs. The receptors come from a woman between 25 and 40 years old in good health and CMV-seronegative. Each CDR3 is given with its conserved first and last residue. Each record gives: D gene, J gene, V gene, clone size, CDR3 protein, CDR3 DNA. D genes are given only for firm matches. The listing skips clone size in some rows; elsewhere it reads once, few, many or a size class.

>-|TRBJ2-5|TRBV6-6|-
CAIGGHEQETQYF
TGTGCCATCGGTGGGCACGAACAAGAGACCCAGTACTTC
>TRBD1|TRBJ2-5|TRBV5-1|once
CASSFRTGGQETQYF
TGCGCCAGCAGCTTTCGGACAGGGGGTCAAGAGACCCAGTACTTC
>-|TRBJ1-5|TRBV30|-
CAWSIGGFWDQPQHF
TGTGCCTGGAGTATAGGCGGGTTCTGGGATCAGCCCCAGCATTTT
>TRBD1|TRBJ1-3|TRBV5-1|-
CASSLRTGGVQGNTIYF
TGCGCCAGCAGCCTCCGGACAGGGGGAGTGCAGGGAAACACCATATATTTT
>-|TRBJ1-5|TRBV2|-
CASSALALPSSNQPQHF
TGTGCCAGCAGTGCCCTAGCGCTACCCAGTAGCAATCAGCCCCAGCATTTT
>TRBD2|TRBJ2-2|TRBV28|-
CASTLTSGNTGELFF
TGTGCCAGCACACTTACTAGCGGAAACACCGGGGAGCTGTTTTTT
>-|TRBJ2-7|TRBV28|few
CASSLIGYEQYF
TGTGCCAGCAGTTTGATCGGGTACGAGCAGTACTTC
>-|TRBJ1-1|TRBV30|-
CAWTSVNTEAFF
TGTGCCTGGACTTCAGTGAACACTGAAGCTTTCTTT
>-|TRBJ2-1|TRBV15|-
CATSRGSAYRSYNEQFF
TGTGCCACCAGCAGAGGGAGTGCCTACCGCTCCTACAATGAGCAGTTCTTC
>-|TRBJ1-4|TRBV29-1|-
CSVAITFNEKLFF
TGCAGCGTTGCGATCACATTTAATGAAAAACTGTTTTTT
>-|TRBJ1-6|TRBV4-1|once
CASSQERVSPLHF
TGCGCCAGCAGCCAAGAACGGGTATCACCCCTCCACTTT
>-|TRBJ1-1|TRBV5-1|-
CASSLELTGVTEAFF
TGCGCCAGCAGCTTGGAGTTAACAGGAGTTACTGAAGCTTTCTTT
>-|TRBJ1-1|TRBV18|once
CASATRRGSDTEAFF
TGTGCCAGCGCAACCCGAAGGGGCAGTGACACTGAAGCTTTCTTT
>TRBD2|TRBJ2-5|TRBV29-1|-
CSVEEGTSGSQETQYF
TGCAGCGTTGAAGAGGGGACTAGCGGAAGTCAAGAGACCCAGTACTTC
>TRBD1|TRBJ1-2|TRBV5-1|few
CASSWGGTALNYGYTF
TGCGCCAGCAGCTGGGGCGGGACAGCGTTAAACTATGGCTACACCTTC
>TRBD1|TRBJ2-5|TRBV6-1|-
CASSEGDRGRQETQYF
TGTGCCAGCAGTGAAGGGGACAGGGGTCGGCAAGAGACCCAGTACTTC
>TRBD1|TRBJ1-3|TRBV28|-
CASSFTQGVGNTIYF
TGTGCCAGCAGTTTCACGCAGGGGGTCGGAAACACCATATATTTT
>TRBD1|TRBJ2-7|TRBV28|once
CASSSRDRHYEQYF
TGTGCCAGCAGTTCCCGGGACAGACACTACGAGCAGTACTTC
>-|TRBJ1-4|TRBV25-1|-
CASSAGENEKLFF
TGTGCCAGCAGTGCCGGAGAGAATGAAAAACTGTTTTTT
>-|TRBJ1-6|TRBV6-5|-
CASSYGGGPNSPLHF
TGTGCCAGCAGTTACGGCGGGGGACCGAATTCACCCCTCCACTTT
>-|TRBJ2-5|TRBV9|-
CASSGRQADGTQYF
TGTGCCAGCAGCGGGAGACAGGCTGATGGGACCCAGTACTTC
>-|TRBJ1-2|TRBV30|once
CAWSSEAPFYGYTF
TGTGCCTGGAGCAGCGAAGCCCCTTTCTATGGCTACACCTTC